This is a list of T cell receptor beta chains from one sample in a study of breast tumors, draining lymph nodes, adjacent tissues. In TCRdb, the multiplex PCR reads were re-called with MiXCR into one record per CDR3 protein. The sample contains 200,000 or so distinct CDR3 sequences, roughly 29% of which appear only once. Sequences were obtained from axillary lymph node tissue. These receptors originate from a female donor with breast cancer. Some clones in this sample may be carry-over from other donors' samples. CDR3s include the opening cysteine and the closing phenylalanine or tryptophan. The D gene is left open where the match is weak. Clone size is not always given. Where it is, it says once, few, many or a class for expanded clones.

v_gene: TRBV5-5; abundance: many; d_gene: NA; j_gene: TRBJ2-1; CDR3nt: TGTGCCAGCAGCTTTTGGGACTCCCTAGGGAATGAGCAGTTCTTC; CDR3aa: CASSFWDSLGNEQFF
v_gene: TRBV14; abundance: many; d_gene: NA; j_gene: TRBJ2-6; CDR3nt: TGTGCCAGCAGACAGACCGGGATGGGGGCCAACGTCCTGACTTTC; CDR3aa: CASRQTGMGANVLTF
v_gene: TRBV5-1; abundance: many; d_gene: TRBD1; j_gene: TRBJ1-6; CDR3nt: TGCGCCAGCAGCTTGGGGCGGGACAGGGCGAATTCACCCCTCCACTTT; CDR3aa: CASSLGRDRANSPLHF
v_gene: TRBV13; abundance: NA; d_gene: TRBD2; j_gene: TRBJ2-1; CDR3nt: TGTGCCAGCAGCTCATTAGGGGCTAGCGGGGGGTCCCCCTACAATGAGCAGTTCTTC; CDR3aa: CASSSLGASGGSPYNEQFF
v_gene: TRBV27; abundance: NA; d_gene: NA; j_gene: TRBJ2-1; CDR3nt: TGTGCCAGCAGGGGACTCCCCGGCTATAATGAGCAGTTCTTC; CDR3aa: CASRGLPGYNEQFF
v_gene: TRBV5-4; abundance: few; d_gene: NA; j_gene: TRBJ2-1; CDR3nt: TGTGCCAGCAGCTTGCCTAGCGCGGGGGCAGTCTACAATGAGCAGTTCTTC; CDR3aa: CASSLPSAGAVYNEQFF
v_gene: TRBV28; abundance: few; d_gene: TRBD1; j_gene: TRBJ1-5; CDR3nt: TGTGCCAGCACGACAGGGGAAGGTCAGCCCCAGCATTTT; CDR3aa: CASTTGEGQPQHF
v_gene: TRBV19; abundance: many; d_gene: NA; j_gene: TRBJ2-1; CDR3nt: TGTGCCAGTAGTAACGGACTTGAGCAGTTCTTC; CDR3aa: CASSNGLEQFF
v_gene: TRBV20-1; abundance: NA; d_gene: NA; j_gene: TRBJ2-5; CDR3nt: TGCAGTGCTAGTTCGGGCAATCAGCCCCAGTACTTC; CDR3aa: CSASSGNQPQYF
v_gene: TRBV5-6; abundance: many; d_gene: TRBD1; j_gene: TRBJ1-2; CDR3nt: TGTGCCAGCAGCTTGGTGGACAGGGAAGGCTATGGCTACACCTTC; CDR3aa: CASSLVDREGYGYTF
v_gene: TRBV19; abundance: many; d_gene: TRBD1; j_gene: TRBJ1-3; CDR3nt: TGTGCCAGTAAACAGGGGGATTTGGCTGGAAACACCATATATTTT; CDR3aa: CASKQGDLAGNTIYF
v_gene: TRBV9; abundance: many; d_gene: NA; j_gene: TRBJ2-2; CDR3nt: TGTGCCAGCAGCCCCCAGGGACCAATGAACACCGGGGAGCTGTTTTTT; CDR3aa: CASSPQGPMNTGELFF
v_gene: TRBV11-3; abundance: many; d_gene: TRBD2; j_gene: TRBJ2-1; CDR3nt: TGTGCCAGCAGCCCTCGGGGGGGGCGGGACAATGAGCAGTTCTTC; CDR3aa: CASSPRGGRDNEQFF
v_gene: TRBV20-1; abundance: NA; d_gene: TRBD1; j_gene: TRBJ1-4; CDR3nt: TGCAGTGCCAGGGACAGGGGGGATAATGAAAAACTGTTTTTT; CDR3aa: CSARDRGDNEKLFF
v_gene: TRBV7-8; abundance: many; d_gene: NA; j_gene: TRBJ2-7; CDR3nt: TGTGCCAGCAGCTTAATCCGGAACGAGCAGTACTTC; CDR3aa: CASSLIRNEQYF
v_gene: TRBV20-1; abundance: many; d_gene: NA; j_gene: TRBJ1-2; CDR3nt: TGCAGTGCAAACAGGGCCCTCTATGGCTACACCTTC; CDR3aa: CSANRALYGYTF
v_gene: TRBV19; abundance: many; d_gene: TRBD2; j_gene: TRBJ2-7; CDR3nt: TGTGCCAGTAGTACCCTCCTTAGGACTAGCGGGAGAGGAGTGCAGTACTTC; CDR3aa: CASSTLLRTSGRGVQYF
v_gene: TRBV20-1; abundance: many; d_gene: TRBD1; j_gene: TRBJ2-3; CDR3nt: TGCAGTGCGACACTGGACAGGGAAGGAACAGATACGCAGTATTTT; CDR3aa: CSATLDREGTDTQYF
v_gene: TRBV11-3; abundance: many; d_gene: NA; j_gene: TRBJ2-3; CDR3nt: TGTGCCAGCAGCTTAGAGGCCGGCGGGGCGCAGTATTTT; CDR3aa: CASSLEAGGAQYF
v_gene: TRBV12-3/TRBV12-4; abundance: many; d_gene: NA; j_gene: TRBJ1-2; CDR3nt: TGTGCCAGCAGCAGGGACCCTAACTATGGCTACACCTTC; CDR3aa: CASSRDPNYGYTF
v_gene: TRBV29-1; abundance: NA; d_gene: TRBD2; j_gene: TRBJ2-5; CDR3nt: TGCAGCTTTGGGGGTCTAGCGGGGCAAGAGACCCAGTACTTC; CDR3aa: CSFGGLAGQETQYF
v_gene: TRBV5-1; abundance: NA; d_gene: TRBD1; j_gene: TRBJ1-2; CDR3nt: TGCGCCAGCAGTCGTACAGGGGATCGGTATGGCTACACCTTC; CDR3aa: CASSRTGDRYGYTF
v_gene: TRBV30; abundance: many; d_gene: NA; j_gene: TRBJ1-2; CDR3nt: TGTGCCTGGAGTGTCGCCGGACAGCCTTATGGCTACACCTTC; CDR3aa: CAWSVAGQPYGYTF
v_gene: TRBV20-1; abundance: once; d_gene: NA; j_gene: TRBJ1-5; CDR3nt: TGCAGTGCTAGAGGGGCTAGCGGGCCCAGTCGGTACGAGCATTTT; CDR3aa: CSARGASGPSRYEHF